Included here is one T cell receptor beta chain sequence, with context. The antigen remains undetermined. The data stem from a study of monozygotic twins with inflammatory bowel disease. Total RNA amounting to about 4,000 ng went into each TCR library. Following a re-call of the 5' RACE reads, TCRdb has one entry per CDR3 protein and lacks DNA. The sample's table shows 170,000 or so distinct CDR3 sequences. Study-wide findings and caveats: People with IBD had fewer clonotypes in common with others than healthy twins did, especially with disease activity.

The CDR3 is 12 amino acids. Germline CDR1 reads GTSNPN; CDR2 reads SVGIG (reference sequence). The sequenced material came from blood. The receptor was derived from a human donor with ulcerative colitis or Crohn's disease, or a healthy co-twin of an affected twin (not recorded which). V usage is TRBV30 and J usage is TRBJ2-7; TCRdb designates TRBD1, a call that cannot be tested without DNA. CDR3: CAWSPGPYEQYF.